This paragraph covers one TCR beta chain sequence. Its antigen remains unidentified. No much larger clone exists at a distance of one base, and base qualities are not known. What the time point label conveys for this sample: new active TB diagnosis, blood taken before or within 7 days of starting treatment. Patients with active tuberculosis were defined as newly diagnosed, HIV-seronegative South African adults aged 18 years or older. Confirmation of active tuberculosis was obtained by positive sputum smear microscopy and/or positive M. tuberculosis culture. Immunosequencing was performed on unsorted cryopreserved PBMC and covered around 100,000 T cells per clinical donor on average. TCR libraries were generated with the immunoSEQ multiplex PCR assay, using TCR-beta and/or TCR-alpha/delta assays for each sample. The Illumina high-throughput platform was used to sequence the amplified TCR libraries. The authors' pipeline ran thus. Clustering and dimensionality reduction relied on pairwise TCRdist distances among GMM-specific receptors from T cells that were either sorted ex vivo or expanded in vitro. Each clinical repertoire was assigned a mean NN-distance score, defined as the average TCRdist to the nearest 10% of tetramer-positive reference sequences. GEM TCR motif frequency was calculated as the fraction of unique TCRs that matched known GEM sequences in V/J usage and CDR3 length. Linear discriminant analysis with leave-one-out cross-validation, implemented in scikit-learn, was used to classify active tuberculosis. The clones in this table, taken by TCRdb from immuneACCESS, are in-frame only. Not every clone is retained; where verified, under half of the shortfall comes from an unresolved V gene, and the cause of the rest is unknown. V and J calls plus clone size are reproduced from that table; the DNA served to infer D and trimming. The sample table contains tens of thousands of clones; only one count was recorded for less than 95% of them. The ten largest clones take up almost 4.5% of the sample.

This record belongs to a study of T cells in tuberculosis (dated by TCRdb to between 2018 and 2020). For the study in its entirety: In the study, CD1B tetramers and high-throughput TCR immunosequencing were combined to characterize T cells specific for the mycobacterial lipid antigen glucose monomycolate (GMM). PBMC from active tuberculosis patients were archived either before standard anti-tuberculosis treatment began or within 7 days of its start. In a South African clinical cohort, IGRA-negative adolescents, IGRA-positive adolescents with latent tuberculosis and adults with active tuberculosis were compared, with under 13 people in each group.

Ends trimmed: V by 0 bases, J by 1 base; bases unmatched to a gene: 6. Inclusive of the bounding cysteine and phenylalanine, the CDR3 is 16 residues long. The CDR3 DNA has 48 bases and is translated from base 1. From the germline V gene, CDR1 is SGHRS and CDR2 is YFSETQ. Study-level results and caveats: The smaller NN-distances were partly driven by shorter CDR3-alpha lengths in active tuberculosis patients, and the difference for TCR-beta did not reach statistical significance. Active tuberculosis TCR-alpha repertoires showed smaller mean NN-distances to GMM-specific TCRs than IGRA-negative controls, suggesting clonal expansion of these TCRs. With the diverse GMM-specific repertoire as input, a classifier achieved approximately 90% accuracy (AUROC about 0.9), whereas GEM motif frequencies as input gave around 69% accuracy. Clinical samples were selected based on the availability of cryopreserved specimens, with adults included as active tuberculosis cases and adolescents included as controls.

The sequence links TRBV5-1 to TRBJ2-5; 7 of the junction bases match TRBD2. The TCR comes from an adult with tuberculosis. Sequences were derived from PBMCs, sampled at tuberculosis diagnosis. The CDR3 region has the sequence CASSLGSGTIQETQYF. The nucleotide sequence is TGCGCCAGCAGCTTGGGGTCCGGGACTATCCAAGAGACCCAGTACTTC. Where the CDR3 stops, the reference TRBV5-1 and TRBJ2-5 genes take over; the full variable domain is KAGVTQTPRYLIKTRGQQVTLSCSPISGHRSVSWYQQTPGQGLQFLFEYFSETQRNKGNFPGRFSGRQFSNSRSEMNVSTLELGDSALYLCASSLGSGTIQETQYFGPGTRLLVL.